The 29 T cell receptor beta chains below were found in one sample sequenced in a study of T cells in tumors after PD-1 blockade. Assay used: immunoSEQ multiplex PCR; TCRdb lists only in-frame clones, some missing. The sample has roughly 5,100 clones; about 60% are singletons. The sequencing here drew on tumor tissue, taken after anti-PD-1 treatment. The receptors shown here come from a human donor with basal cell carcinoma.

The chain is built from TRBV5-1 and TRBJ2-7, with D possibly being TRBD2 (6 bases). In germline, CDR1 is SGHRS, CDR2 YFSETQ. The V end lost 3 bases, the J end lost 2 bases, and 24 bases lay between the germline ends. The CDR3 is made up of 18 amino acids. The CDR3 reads CASSSFGGTVTLAYEQYF. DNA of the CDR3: TGCGCCAGCAGCTCCTTCGGGGGAACCGTAACCCTGGCCTACGAGCAGTACTTC.

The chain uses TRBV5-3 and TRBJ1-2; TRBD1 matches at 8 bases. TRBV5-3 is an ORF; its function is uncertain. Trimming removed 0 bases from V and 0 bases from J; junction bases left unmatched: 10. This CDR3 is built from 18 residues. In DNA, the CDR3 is TGTGCCAGAAGCTTGGAGAGGACAGGGACCATCCCTAACTATGGCTACACCTTC. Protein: CARSLERTGTIPNYGYTF.

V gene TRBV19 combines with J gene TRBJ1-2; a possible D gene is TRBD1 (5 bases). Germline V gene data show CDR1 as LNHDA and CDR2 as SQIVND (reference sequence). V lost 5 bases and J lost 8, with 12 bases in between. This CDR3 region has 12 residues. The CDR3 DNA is TGTGCCAGTAGTCCCAGGCAGGGCGGCTACACCTTC. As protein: CASSPRQGGYTF.

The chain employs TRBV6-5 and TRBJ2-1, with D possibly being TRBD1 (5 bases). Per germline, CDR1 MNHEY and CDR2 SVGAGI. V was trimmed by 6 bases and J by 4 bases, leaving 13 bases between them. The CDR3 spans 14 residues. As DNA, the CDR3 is TGTGCCAGCAGCAAGGGGTTAGGGTACAATGAGCAGTTCTTC. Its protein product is CASSKGLGYNEQFF.

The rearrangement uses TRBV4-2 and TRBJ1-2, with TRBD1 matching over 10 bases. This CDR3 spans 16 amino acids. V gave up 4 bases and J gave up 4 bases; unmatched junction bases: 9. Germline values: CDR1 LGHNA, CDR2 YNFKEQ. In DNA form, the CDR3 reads TGTGCCAGCAGCCGAGACCAGACAGGGGGCGGCTATGGCTACACCTTC. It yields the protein CASSRDQTGGGYGYTF.

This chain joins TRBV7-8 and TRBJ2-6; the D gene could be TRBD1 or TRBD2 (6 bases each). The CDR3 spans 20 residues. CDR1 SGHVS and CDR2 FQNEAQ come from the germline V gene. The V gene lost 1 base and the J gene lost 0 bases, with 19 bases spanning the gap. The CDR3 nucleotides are TGTGCCAGCAGCTTAGTTGGGGGGCTGACAGCCAACTCTGGGGCCAACGTCCTGACTTTC. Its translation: CASSLVGGLTANSGANVLTF.

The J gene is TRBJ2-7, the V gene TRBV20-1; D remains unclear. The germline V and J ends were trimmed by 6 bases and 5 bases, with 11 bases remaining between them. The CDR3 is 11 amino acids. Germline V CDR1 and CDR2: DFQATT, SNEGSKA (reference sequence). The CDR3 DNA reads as TGCAGTGCCCTCCCCGGAGACGAGCAGTACTTC. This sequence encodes CSALPGDEQYF.

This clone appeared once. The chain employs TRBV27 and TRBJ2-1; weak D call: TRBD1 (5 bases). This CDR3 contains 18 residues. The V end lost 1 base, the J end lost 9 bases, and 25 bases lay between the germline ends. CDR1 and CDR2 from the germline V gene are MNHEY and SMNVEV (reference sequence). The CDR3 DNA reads TGTGCCAGCAGTTTATACTATACTATTCAGGGTAAGACGGGTGAGCAGTTCTTC. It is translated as CASSLYYTIQGKTGEQFF.

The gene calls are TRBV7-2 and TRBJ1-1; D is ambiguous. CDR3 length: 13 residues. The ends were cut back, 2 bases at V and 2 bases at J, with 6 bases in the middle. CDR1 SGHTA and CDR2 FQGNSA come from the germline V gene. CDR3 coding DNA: TGTGCCAGCAGCTTAAACAGAAACACTGAAGCTTTCTTT. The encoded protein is CASSLNRNTEAFF.

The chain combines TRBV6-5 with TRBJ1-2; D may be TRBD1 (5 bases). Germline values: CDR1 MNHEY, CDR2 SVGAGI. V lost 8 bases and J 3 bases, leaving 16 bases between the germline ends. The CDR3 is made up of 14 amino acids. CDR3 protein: CASSTTGGYYGYTF. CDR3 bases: TGTGCCAGCTCTACAACGGGGGGATACTATGGCTACACCTTC.

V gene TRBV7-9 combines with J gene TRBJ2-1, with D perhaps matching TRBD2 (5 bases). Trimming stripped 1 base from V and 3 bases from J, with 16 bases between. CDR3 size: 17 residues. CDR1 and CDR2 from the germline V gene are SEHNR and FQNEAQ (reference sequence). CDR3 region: CASSLGRVGSFYNEQFF. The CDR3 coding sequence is TGTGCCAGCAGCTTAGGGCGGGTGGGGAGTTTCTACAATGAGCAGTTCTTC.

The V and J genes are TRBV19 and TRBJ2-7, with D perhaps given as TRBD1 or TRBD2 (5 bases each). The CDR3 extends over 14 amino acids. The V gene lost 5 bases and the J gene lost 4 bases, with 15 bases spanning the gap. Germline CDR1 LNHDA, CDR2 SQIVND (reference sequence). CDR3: CASSVDSGRYEQYF. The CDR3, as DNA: TGTGCCAGTAGTGTCGACAGCGGTCGTTACGAGCAGTACTTC.

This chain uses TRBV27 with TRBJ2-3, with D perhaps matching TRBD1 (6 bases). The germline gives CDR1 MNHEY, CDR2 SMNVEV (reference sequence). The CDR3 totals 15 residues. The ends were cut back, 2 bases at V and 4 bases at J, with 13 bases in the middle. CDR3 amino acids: CASSLRSGAADTQYF. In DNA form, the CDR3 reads TGTGCCAGCAGTTTAAGGTCAGGGGCGGCAGATACGCAGTATTTT.

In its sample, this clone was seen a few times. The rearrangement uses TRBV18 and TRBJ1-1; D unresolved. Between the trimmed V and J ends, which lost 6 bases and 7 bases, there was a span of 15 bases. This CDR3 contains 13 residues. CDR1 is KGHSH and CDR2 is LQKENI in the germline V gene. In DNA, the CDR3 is TGTGCCAGCTCCATCGGAGTGGGCGGTGAAGCTTTCTTT. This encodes CASSIGVGGEAFF.

As DNA, the CDR3 is TGTGCCAGCAGCTCCCAGACAGTTATGCATGGCTACACCTTC. It is translated as CASSSQTVMHGYTF. The V call is TRBV7-9, the J call TRBJ1-2; D possibly corresponds to TRBD1 (5 bases). V was pared by 4 bases and J by 6 bases, with 15 bases between. This CDR3 spans 14 amino acids. CDR1 and CDR2 from the germline V gene are SEHNR and FQNEAQ (reference sequence).

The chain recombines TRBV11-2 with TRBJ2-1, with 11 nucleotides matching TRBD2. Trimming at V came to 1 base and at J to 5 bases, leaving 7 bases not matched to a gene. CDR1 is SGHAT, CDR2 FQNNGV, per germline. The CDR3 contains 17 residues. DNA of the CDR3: TGTGCCAGCAGCTTAGTGCCCCTAGCGGGGGGCCACAATGAGCAGTTCTTC. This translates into CASSLVPLAGGHNEQFF.

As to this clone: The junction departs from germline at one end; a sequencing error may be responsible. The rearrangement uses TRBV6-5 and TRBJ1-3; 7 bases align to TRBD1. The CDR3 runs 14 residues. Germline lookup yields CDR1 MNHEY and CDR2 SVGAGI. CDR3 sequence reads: CAGRQGGSENTIYF. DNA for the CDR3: TGTGCCGGCAGGCAAGGGGGCTCGGAAAACACCATATATTTT.

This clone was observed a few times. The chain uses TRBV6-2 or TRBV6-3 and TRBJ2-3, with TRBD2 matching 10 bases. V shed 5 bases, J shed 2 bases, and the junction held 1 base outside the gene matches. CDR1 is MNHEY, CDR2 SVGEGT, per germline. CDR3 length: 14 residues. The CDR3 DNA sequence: TGTGCCAGCAGTAGCGGGGGGGCCACAGATACGCAGTATTTT. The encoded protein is CASSSGGATDTQYF.

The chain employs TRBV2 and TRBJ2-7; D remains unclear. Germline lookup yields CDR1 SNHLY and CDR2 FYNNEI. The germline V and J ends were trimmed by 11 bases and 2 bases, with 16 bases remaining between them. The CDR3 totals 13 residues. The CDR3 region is CAGASAVPYEQYF. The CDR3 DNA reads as TGTGCCGGAGCTTCTGCGGTCCCCTACGAGCAGTACTTC.

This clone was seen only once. The CDR3: CASTGFRDGVNSPLHF. CDR3 DNA sequence: TGTGCCAGTACTGGATTCCGGGACGGTGTTAATTCACCCCTCCACTTT. The gene calls are TRBV2 and TRBJ1-6; TRBD1 might be the D (5 bases). From germline, CDR1 is SNHLY and CDR2 FYNNEI. The CDR3 consists of 16 residues. V lost 9 bases and J lost 6, with 21 bases in between.

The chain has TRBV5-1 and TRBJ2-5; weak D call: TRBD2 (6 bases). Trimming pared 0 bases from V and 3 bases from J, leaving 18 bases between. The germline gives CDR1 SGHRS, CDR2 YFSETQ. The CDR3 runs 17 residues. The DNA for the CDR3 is TGCGCCAGCAGCTTGGGCCATGTGGCGGGGTTGAAAGAGACCCAGTACTTC. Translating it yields CASSLGHVAGLKETQYF.

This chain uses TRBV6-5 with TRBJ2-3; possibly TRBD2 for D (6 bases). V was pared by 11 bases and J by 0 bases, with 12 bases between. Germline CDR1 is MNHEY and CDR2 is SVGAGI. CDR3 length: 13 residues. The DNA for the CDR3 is TGTGCCGTCCGTGGGGGGAGCACAGATACGCAGTATTTT. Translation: CAVRGGSTDTQYF.

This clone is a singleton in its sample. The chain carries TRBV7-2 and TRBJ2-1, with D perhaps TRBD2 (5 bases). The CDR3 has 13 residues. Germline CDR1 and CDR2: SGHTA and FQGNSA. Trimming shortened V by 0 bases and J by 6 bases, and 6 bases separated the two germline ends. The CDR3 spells CASSLAGLNEQFF. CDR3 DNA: TGTGCCAGCAGCTTAGCCGGACTCAATGAGCAGTTCTTC.

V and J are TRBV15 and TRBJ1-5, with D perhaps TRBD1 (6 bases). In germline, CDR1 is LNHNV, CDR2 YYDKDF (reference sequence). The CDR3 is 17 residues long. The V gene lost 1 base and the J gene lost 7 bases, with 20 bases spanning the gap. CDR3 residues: CATSRARTGRLWQPQHF. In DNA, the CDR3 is TGTGCCACCAGCAGAGCAAGAACAGGGCGACTCTGGCAGCCCCAGCATTTT.

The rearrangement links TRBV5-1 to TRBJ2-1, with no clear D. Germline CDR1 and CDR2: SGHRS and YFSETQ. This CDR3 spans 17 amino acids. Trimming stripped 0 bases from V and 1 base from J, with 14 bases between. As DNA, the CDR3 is TGCGCCAGCAGCTTGGCCGACGAGTCTGGATCCTACAATGAGCAGTTCTTC. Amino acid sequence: CASSLADESGSYNEQFF.

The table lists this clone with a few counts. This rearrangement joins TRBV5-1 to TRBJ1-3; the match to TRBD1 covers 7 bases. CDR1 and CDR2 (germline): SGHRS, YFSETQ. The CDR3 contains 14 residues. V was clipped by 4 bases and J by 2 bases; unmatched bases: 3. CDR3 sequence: CASSAGQPGNTIYF. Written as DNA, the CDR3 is TGCGCCAGCAGCGCGGGACAGCCTGGAAACACCATATATTTT. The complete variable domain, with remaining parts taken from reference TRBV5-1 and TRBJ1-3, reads KAGVTQTPRYLIKTRGQQVTLSCSPISGHRSVSWYQQTPGQGLQFLFEYFSETQRNKGNFPGRFSGRQFSNSRSEMNVSTLELGDSALYLCASSAGQPGNTIYFGEGSWLTVV.

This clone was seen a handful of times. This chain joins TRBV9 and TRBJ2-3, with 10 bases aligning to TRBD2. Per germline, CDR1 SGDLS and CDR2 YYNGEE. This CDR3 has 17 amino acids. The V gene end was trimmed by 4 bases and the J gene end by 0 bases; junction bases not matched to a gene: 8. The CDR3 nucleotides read TGTGCCAGCAGCATGAGGACTAGCGGAATCAGCACAGATACGCAGTATTTT. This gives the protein CASSMRTSGISTDTQYF.

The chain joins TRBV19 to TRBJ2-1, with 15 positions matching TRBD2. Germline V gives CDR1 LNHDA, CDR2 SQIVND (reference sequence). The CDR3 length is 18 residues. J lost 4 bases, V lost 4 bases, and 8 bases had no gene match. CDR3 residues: CASSTRTSGRAVYNEQFF. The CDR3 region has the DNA TGTGCCAGTAGTACAAGGACTAGCGGGAGGGCGGTATACAATGAGCAGTTCTTC.

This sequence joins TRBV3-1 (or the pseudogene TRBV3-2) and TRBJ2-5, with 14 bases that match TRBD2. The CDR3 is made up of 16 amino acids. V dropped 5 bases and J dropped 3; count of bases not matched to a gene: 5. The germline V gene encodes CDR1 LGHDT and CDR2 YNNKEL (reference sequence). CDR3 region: CASSSRLAGGKETQYF. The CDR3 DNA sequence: TGTGCCAGCAGCTCGCGACTAGCGGGGGGGAAAGAGACCCAGTACTTC.